The clone carrying this TCR beta chain was picked up a small number of times. Its target is not known. This CDR3 contains 16 residues. Per germline, CDR1 MNHEY and CDR2 SVGAGI. Trimming cost V 0 bases and J 1 base; bases outside gene matches: 5. These data come from a study of T-cell memory formation after mild COVID-19. TCRalpha and TCRbeta libraries used 5'RACE with constant-segment primers and UMIs. MiXCR was run by TCRdb on the 5' RACE reads, yielding one entry per CDR3 protein. The table lists about 250,000 distinct CDR3 sequences, 15% of them singletons, with more than 2% in the top ten. Study outcomes and limitations: Shrinking CD4+ clones resided mostly in CM and EM, and CD8+ ones in EMRA.

The chain has TRBV6-5 and TRBJ2-5; 7 nucleotides line up with TRBD2. Sample: PBMCs or a T cell subset sorted from them (not recorded which). The sequence derives from an adult woman who had mild COVID-19 (a few samples of this study predate the infection). Cell type and time point are not known. The CDR3 nucleotides are TGTGCCAGCAGTTACTCGACTAGCCGATCCCAAGAGACCCAGTACTTC. It codes for CASSYSTSRSQETQYF.